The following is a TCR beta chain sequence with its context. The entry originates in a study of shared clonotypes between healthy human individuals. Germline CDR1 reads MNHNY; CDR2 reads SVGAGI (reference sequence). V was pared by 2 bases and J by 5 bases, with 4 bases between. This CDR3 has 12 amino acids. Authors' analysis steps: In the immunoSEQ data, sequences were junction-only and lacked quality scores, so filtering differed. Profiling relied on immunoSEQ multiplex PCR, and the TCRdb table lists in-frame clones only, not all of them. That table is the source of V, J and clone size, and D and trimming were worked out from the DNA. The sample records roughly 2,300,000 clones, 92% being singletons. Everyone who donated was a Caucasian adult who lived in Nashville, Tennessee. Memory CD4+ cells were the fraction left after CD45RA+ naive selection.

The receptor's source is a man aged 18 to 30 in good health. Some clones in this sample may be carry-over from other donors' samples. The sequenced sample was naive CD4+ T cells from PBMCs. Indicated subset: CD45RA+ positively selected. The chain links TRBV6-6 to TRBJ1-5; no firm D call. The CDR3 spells CASSYTDQPQHF. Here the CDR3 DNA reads TGTGCCAGCAGTTACACAGATCAGCCCCAGCATTTT.